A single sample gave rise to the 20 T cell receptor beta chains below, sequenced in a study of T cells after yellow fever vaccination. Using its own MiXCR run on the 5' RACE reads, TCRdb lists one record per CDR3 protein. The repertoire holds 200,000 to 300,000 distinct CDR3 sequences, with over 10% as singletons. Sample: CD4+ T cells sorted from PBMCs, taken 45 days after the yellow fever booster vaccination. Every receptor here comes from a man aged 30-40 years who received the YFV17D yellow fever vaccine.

DNA for the CDR3: TGCAGTGCTAACGACGGAACCTACGAGCAGTACTTC. Translation: CSANDGTYEQYF. V usage is TRBV20-1 and J usage is TRBJ2-7; D is undetermined. Trimming stripped 4 bases from V and 2 bases from J, with 9 bases between. Germline CDR1 is DFQATT and CDR2 is SNEGSKA (reference sequence). CDR3 size: 12 residues.

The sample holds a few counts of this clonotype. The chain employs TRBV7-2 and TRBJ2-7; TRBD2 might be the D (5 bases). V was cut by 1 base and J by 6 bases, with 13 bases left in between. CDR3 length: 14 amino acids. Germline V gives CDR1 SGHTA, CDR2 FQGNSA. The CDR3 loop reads CASSLVRGPGEQYF. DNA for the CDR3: TGTGCCAGCAGCTTAGTGAGAGGGCCGGGCGAGCAGTACTTC.

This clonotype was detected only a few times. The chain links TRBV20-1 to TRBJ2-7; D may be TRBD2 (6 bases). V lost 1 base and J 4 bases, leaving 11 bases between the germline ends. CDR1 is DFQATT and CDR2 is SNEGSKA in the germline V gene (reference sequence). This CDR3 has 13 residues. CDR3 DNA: TGCAGTGCTAGAGCGGGGAGGACATACGAGCAGTACTTC. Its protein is CSARAGRTYEQYF.

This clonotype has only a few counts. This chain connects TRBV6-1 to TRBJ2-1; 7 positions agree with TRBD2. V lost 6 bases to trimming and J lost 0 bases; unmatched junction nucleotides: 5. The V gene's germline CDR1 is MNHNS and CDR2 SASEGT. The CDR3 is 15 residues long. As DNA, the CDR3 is TGTGCCAGCAGGGCAGCGGGAAGCTCCTACAATGAGCAGTTCTTC. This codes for CASRAAGSSYNEQFF.

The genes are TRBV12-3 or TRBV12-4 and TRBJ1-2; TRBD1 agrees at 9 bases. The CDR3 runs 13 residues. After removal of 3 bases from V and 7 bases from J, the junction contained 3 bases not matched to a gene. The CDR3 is CASSLGTGIGYTF. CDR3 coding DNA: TGTGCCAGCAGTTTGGGGACAGGGATTGGCTACACCTTC.

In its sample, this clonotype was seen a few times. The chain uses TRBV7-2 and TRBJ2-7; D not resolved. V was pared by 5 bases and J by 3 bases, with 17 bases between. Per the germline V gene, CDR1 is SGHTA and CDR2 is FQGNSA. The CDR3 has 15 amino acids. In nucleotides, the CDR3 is TGTGCCAGCAGCCCCCTAGACGGTGGCTTCTACGAGCAGTACTTC. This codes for CASSPLDGGFYEQYF.

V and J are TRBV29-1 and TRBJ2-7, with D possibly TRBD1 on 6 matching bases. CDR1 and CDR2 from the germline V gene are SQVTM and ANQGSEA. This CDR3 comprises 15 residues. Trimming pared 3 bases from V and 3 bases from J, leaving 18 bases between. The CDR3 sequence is CSVEKGTGMNYEQYF. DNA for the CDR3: TGCAGCGTTGAGAAAGGTACAGGGATGAACTACGAGCAGTACTTC.

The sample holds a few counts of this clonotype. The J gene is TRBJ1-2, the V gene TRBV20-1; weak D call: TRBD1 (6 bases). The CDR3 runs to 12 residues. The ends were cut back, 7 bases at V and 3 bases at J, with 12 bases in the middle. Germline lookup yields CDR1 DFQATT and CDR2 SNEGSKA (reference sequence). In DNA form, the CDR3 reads TGCAGTGGGGAGGGGGTGGACTATGGCTACACCTTC. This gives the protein CSGEGVDYGYTF.

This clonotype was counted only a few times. The CDR3 nucleotides are TGCAGTGCTAGAGACTCGACAGGGAGAGTTTACAATGAGCAGTTCTTC. Residues: CSARDSTGRVYNEQFF. The chain couples TRBV20-1 to TRBJ2-1, with TRBD1 matching 7 bases. The germline CDR1 and CDR2 sequences are DFQATT and SNEGSKA (reference sequence). The CDR3 has 16 amino acids. With V trimmed by 0 bases and J by 4 bases, 9 bases remained unmatched.

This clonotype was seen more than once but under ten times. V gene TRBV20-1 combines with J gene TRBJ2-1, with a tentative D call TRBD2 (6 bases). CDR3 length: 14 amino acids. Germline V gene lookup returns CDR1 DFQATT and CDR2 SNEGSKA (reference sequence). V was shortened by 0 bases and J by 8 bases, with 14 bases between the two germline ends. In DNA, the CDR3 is TGCAGTGCTAGAGATAGCGGTGGTAGAGATGAGCAGTTCTTC. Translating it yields CSARDSGGRDEQFF.

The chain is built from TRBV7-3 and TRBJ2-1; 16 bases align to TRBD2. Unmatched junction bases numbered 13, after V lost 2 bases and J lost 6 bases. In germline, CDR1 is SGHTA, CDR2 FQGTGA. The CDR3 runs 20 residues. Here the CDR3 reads CASSLLAGTSGRASPNEQFF. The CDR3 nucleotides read TGTGCCAGCAGCTTACTCGCCGGGACTAGCGGGAGGGCCTCACCCAATGAGCAGTTCTTC.

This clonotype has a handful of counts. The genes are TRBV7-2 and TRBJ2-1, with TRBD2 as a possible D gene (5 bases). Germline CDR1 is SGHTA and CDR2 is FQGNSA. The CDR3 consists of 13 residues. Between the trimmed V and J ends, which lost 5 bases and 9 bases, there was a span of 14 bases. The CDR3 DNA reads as TGTGCCAGCAGCCTAACTAGTGATACTGAGCAGTTCTTC. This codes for CASSLTSDTEQFF. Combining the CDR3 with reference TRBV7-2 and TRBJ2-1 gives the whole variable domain GAGVSQSPSNKVTEKGKDVELRCDPISGHTALYWYRQSLGQGLEFLIYFQGNSAPDKSGLPSDRFSAERTGGSVSTLTIQRTQQEDSAVYLCASSLTSDTEQFFGPGTRLTVL.

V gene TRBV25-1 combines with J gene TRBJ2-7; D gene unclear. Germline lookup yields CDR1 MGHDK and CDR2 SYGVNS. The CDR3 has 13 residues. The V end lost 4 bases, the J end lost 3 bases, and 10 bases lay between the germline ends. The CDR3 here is CASSVTSLYEQYF. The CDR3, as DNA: TGTGCCAGCAGTGTGACAAGCCTCTACGAGCAGTACTTC.

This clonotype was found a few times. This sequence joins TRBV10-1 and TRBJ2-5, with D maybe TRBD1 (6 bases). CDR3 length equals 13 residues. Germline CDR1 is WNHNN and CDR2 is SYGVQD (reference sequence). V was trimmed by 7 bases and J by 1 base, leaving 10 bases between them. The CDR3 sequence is CASKDRVQETQYF. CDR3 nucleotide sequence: TGCGCCAGCAAGGACAGAGTCCAAGAGACCCAGTACTTC.

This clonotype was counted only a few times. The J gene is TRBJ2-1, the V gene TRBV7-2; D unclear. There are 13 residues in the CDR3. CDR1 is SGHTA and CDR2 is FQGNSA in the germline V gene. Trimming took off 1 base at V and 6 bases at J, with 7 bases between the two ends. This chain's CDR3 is CASSLDDGNEQFF. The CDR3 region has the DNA TGTGCCAGCAGCTTAGATGACGGCAATGAGCAGTTCTTC.

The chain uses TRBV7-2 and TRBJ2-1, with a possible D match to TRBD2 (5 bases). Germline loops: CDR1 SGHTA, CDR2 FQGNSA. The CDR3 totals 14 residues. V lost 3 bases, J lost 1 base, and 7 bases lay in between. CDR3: CASSFWESYNEQFF. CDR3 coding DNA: TGTGCCAGCAGCTTTTGGGAGTCCTACAATGAGCAGTTCTTC.

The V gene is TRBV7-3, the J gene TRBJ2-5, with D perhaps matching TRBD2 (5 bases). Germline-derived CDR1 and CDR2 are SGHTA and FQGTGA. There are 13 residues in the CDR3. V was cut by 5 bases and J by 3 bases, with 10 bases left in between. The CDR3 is CASSRTVEETQYF. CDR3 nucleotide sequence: TGTGCCAGCAGCCGGACTGTTGAAGAGACCCAGTACTTC.

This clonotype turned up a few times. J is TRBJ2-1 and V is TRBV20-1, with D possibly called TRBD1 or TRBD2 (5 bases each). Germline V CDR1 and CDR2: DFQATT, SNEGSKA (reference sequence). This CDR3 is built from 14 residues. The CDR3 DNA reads TGCAGCTTGGGGGTTCTACCCACCTCCGATGAGCAGTTCTTC. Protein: CSLGVLPTSDEQFF.

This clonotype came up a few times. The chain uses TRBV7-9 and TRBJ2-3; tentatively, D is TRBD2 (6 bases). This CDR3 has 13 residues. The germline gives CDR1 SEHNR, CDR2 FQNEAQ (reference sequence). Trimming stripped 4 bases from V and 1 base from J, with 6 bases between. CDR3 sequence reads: CASSSSGTDTQYF. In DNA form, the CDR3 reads TGTGCCAGCAGCTCTAGCGGCACAGATACGCAGTATTTT.

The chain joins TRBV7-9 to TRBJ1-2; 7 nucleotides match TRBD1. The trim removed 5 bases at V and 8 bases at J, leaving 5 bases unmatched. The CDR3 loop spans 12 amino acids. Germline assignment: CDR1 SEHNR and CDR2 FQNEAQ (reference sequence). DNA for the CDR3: TGTGCCAGCAGCGCCGACAGGGTCGGCTACACCTTC. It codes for CASSADRVGYTF.